Listed below are T cell receptor beta chains from one sample, sequenced in a study of T cell responses to AZD1222 COVID-19 vaccine. The repertoire was sequenced with immunoSEQ multiplex PCR; TCRdb's copy has only in-frame clones and lacks some. The sample holds 66,000 or so clones, about four fifths seen once. The sample here was peripheral blood, taken on day 0 of MenACWY control vaccination. These receptors all stem from an adult in good health. CDR3s include the opening cysteine and the closing phenylalanine or tryptophan. The D gene is left open where the match is weak. Size tells how often a clone was seen (once, few, many) or the class of an expanded clone, and some rows leave it out.

>TRBJ1-2|TRBV19|-|-
CASSIDHDMNYGYTF
TGTGCCAGTAGTATAGATCACGACATGAACTATGGCTACACCTTC
>TRBJ2-1|TRBV21-1|-|-
CASSKVVAGGNNEQFF
-
>TRBJ1-1|TRBV30|TRBD1|-
CAWRGRGPYTEAFF
TGTGCCTGGAGGGGGAGGGGGCCGTACACTGAAGCTTTCTTT
>TRBJ1-4|TRBV15|-|-
CATSPRTTTNEKLFF
TGTGCCACCAGCCCAAGGACCACAACTAATGAAAAACTGTTTTTT
>TRBJ1-4|TRBV9|-|-
CASSAKGGRSEKLFF
TGTGCCAGCAGCGCCAAGGGGGGGCGCAGTGAAAAACTGTTTTTT
>TRBJ1-6|TRBV25-1|-|few
CASSELFRNSPLHF
TGTGCCAGCAGTGAATTGTTCCGTAATTCACCCCTCCACTTT
>TRBJ2-5|TRBV30|-|once
CAWSVSLQETQYF
TGTGCCTGGAGTGTGTCGCTCCAAGAGACCCAGTACTTC
>TRBJ1-5|TRBV30|-|-
CAWSDSSNQPQHF
TGTGCCTGGTCGGACAGTAGCAATCAGCCCCAGCATTTT
>TRBJ1-4|TRBV29-1|TRBD1|-
CSVGTGGFGNEKLFF
TGCAGCGTGGGGACAGGGGGCTTTGGTAATGAAAAACTGTTTTTT
>TRBJ1-3|TRBV10-2|-|-
CASSVDTSGNTIYF
TGCGCCAGCAGCGTCGACACCTCTGGAAACACCATATATTTT
>TRBJ2-7|TRBV3-1/TRBV3-2|-|-
CASSLAGTPTYEQYF
TGTGCCAGCAGCCTTGCCGGGACCCCGACCTACGAGCAGTACTTC
>TRBJ2-7|TRBV5-4|-|-
CASSLAGGPQQYF
TGTGCCAGCAGCTTGGCTGGGGGCCCCCAGCAGTACTTC
>TRBJ1-1|TRBV11-2|TRBD1|-
CASSSRDRGLWNEAFF
TGTGCCAGCAGCTCGAGGGACAGGGGGCTTTGGAATGAAGCTTTCTTT
>TRBJ2-2|TRBV12-3/TRBV12-4|-|-
CASLGGTGELFF
TGTGCCAGCCTAGGGGGAACCGGGGAGCTGTTTTTT
>TRBJ2-1|TRBV7-3|-|-
CASSLNSGGYNEQFF
TGTGCCAGCAGCTTAAATAGCGGTGGCTACAATGAGCAGTTCTTC
>TRBJ1-5|TRBV2|-|-
CASSEDSPGQPQHF
TGTGCCAGCAGTGAAGACAGCCCTGGTCAGCCCCAGCATTTT
>TRBJ2-1|TRBV29-1|-|-
CSVDEQLNEQFF
TGCAGCGTTGATGAGCAGTTGAATGAGCAGTTCTTC
>TRBJ2-3|TRBV9|-|once
CASSVGGRADTQYF
TGTGCCAGCTCCGTAGGGGGGCGGGCAGATACGCAGTATTTT
>TRBJ2-3|TRBV7-2|-|-
CASSYQGRDSPYF
TGTGCCAGCAGCTACCAGGGTAGGGATAGCCCGTATTTT
>TRBJ1-1|TRBV29-1|TRBD1|few
CSIVTGGNTEAFF
TGCAGCATAGTGACAGGGGGAAACACTGAAGCTTTCTTT
>TRBJ1-1|TRBV5-1|-|once
CASSQGPQAEAFF
TGCGCCAGCAGCCAGGGACCCCAGGCTGAAGCTTTCTTT
>TRBJ2-3|TRBV25-1|TRBD2|-
CASSLSAGGTGVDTQYF
TGTGCCAGCAGTTTATCCGCGGGAGGCACGGGGGTAGATACGCAGTATTTT
>TRBJ2-7|TRBV30|-|-
CAWSAKSSYEQYF
TGTGCCTGGAGTGCCAAGAGCTCCTACGAGCAGTACTTC
>TRBJ2-1|TRBV7-3|-|-
CASSFGQHPFNEQFF
TGTGCCAGCAGCTTTGGACAGCATCCGTTCAATGAGCAGTTCTTC
>TRBJ2-1|TRBV15|TRBD1|-
CAAVDWGQFNEQFF
TGTGCCGCCGTAGATTGGGGACAGTTCAATGAGCAGTTCTTC
>TRBJ2-3|TRBV5-1|TRBD1|-
CASSRLTGGDTQYF
TGCGCCAGCAGCCGCCTTACAGGGGGGGATACGCAGTATTTT
>TRBJ1-1|TRBV2|-|-
CASQQGTNTEAFF
TGTGCCAGCCAGCAGGGGACGAACACTGAAGCTTTCTTT
>TRBJ2-7|TRBV3-1/TRBV3-2|TRBD1|-
CASSRDRGLQEQYF
TGTGCCAGCAGCCGGGACAGGGGGCTTCAAGAGCAGTACTTC
>TRBJ1-2|TRBV5-1|-|-
CASSLASGDGYTF
TGCGCCAGCAGCTTGGCATCCGGGGATGGCTACACCTTC
>TRBJ2-1|TRBV7-8|-|many
CASSLYGLADNEQFF
TGTGCCAGCAGCTTATATGGGCTAGCCGACAATGAGCAGTTCTTC
>TRBJ2-3|TRBV4-1|-|-
CASSQAGGGTSDTQYF
TGCGCCAGCAGCCAAGCTGGAGGGGGCACATCAGATACGCAGTATTTT
>TRBJ2-2|TRBV29-1|-|-
CSVYRDGTNTGELFF
TGCAGCGTTTATCGGGACGGAACGAACACCGGGGAGCTGTTTTTT
>TRBJ2-3|TRBV5-4|-|-
CASTPGSDTDTQYF
TGTGCCAGCACCCCAGGCAGCGACACAGATACGCAGTATTTT
>TRBJ1-3|TRBV28|-|-
CASSLDLGANTIYF
TGTGCCAGCAGTTTAGACTTGGGGGCGAACACCATATATTTT
>TRBJ1-3|TRBV28|-|-
CASSFEAGTGNTIYF
TGTGCCAGCAGTTTTGAGGCAGGGACTGGAAACACCATATATTTT
>TRBJ2-7|TRBV6-6|-|-
CASSYLQGEQYF
TGTGCCAGCAGCTATCTCCAGGGCGAGCAGTACTTC
>TRBJ1-6|TRBV5-5|TRBD1|-
CASTYSGTVNSPLHF
TGTGCCAGCACCTATTCCGGGACAGTTAATTCACCCCTCCACTTT
>TRBJ2-5|TRBV9|-|-
CASSTEDQETQYF
TGTGCCAGCAGCACGGAGGACCAAGAGACCCAGTACTTC
>TRBJ1-4|TRBV4-3|-|-
CASSQKAGGREKLFF
TGCGCCAGCAGCCAAAAAGCGGGGGGAAGGGAAAAACTGTTTTTT
>TRBJ1-5|TRBV28|-|-
CASKLGERSQPQHF
TGTGCCAGCAAGTTGGGGGAGCGGAGTCAGCCCCAGCATTTT
>TRBJ1-2|TRBV19|-|-
CASRVGAGNYGYTF
TGTGCCAGTAGGGTCGGGGCAGGAAACTATGGCTACACCTTC